Below are 23 T cell receptor beta chains sequenced from a single sample in a study of blood T cell repertoires in COVID-19. This table comes from immunoSEQ multiplex PCR, and its TCRdb copy is limited to in-frame clones, with some not included. The sample records approximately 390,000 clones, around nine tenths being singletons. Sequences were obtained from PBMCs or T cells enriched from blood (not recorded which). The source is a woman between 50 and 59 years old who had recovered from COVID-19.

V usage is TRBV5-1 and J usage is TRBJ2-1; 12 nucleotides align to TRBD2. The CDR3 loop spans 18 amino acids. The germline gives CDR1 SGHRS, CDR2 YFSETQ. Unmatched junction bases numbered 9, after V lost 0 bases and J lost 5 bases. DNA for the CDR3: TGCGCCAGCAGCTTGGTAGTTTTGACTAGCGGGGGCCACAATGAGCAGTTCTTC. It encodes CASSLVVLTSGGHNEQFF.

The genes are TRBV7-2 and TRBJ2-3; D uncertain. Looked up from germline, CDR1 is SGHTA and CDR2 is FQGNSA. This CDR3 spans 15 amino acids. The V and J ends lost 3 bases and 5 bases respectively, with 15 bases between them. The CDR3 coding sequence is TGTGCCAGCAGCTTGGGTCTTCGCGGTGTAGATACGCAGTATTTT. Its translation is CASSLGLRGVDTQYF.

The rearrangement links TRBV4-2 to TRBJ2-7, with 7 bases matching TRBD2. Germline values: CDR1 LGHNA, CDR2 YNFKEQ. V shed 2 bases and J 7 bases; nucleotides not matched to a gene: 11. The CDR3 is 15 amino acids. The DNA for the CDR3 is TGTGCCAGCAGCCAAAGTCCGGGACTACCCCTGGAGCAGTACTTC. Its protein product is CASSQSPGLPLEQYF.

This sequence joins TRBV7-9 and TRBJ1-1; a possible D gene is TRBD1 (5 bases). Germline V gene data show CDR1 as SEHNR and CDR2 as FQNEAQ (reference sequence). The CDR3 covers 15 residues. Trimming took off 7 bases at V and 1 base at J, with 16 bases between the two ends. The CDR3 sequence is CASTLRGTANTEAFF. In DNA form, the CDR3 reads TGTGCCAGCACTTTACGGGGGACCGCGAACACTGAAGCTTTCTTT.

The rearrangement links TRBV5-1 to TRBJ1-4; D is possibly TRBD1 (5 bases). CDR1 and CDR2 from the germline V gene are SGHRS and YFSETQ. This CDR3 is built from 13 residues. Trimming removed 5 bases from V and 4 bases from J, with 9 bases in between. The CDR3 nucleotides are TGCGCCAGCAGTCGCAGGGTTAATGAAAAACTGTTTTTT. The encoded protein is CASSRRVNEKLFF. Drawing the rest from reference TRBV5-1 and TRBJ1-4, the complete variable domain is KAGVTQTPRYLIKTRGQQVTLSCSPISGHRSVSWYQQTPGQGLQFLFEYFSETQRNKGNFPGRFSGRQFSNSRSEMNVSTLELGDSALYLCASSRRVNEKLFFGSGTQLSVL.

This chain links TRBV4-1 with TRBJ1-2; D remains ambiguous. V lost 1 base, J lost 8 bases, and 14 bases lay in between. The CDR3 consists of 14 residues. The germline gives CDR1 MGHRA, CDR2 YSYEKL. CDR3 bases: TGCGCCAGCAGCCAAGGGGCCCCGGGGAAGGGCTACACCTTC. Translating gives CASSQGAPGKGYTF.

The chain combines TRBV11-3 with TRBJ1-2; TRBD1 agrees at 8 bases. This CDR3 has 14 amino acids. The junction had 9 bases not matched to a gene; V was cut back by 5 bases and J by 7 bases. The V gene's germline CDR1 is SGHNT and CDR2 YENEEA. CDR3 loop: CASSLGQVTSGYTF. The DNA for the CDR3 is TGTGCCAGCAGCCTGGGACAGGTGACATCTGGCTACACCTTC.

The V call is TRBV29-1, the J call TRBJ2-2; tentatively, D is TRBD1 (5 bases). CDR3 length: 12 amino acids. The V gene's germline CDR1 is SQVTM and CDR2 ANQGSEA. V lost 4 bases and J lost 6, with 9 bases in between. As DNA, the CDR3 is TGCAGCGTTGTAAGGGGTCCCGGGGAGCTGTTTTTT. It translates to CSVVRGPGELFF.

The chain links TRBV3-1 (or the pseudogene TRBV3-2) to TRBJ2-2, with D tentatively TRBD2 (7 bases). Trimming stripped 1 base from V and 6 bases from J, with 24 bases between. Germline V CDR1 and CDR2: LGHDT, YNNKEL (reference sequence). This CDR3 spans 19 amino acids. The CDR3 DNA sequence: TGTGCCAGCAGCCAAGTCCTTCAAATTGGGAGGGACAACCCCGGGGAGCTGTTTTTT. Translated, it gives CASSQVLQIGRDNPGELFF.

The chain links TRBV6-5 to TRBJ2-3; D might be TRBD2 (6 bases). V was shortened by 8 bases and J by 11 bases, with 17 bases between the two germline ends. Germline V gene sequence: CDR1 MNHEY, CDR2 SVGAGI. The CDR3 spans 12 residues. The CDR3, as DNA: TGTGCCAGCGGCGGGGTCTCCCAGTGGCAGTATTTT. Its translation is CASGGVSQWQYF.

The DNA for the CDR3 is TGTGCCAGCAGTGAATTGGGCACCCGAACCTACGAGCAGTACTTC. As protein: CASSELGTRTYEQYF. The chain combines TRBV2 with TRBJ2-7; D is undetermined. The CDR3 extends over 15 amino acids. Germline CDR1 SNHLY, CDR2 FYNNEI. Trimming took off 2 bases at V and 2 bases at J, with 13 bases between the two ends.

The rearrangement uses TRBV4-1 and TRBJ2-1; 8 nucleotides line up with TRBD2. CDR1 is MGHRA and CDR2 is YSYEKL in the germline V gene. CDR3 length: 15 amino acids. V trimming: 6 bases; J trimming: 5 bases; junction bases outside the gene matches: 9. CDR3 nucleotides: TGCGCCAGCAGACCCCCCGGGGGGGCCAACAATGAGCAGTTCTTC. It yields the protein CASRPPGGANNEQFF.

The CDR3 reads CASSFPGQGEQYF. The DNA for the CDR3 is TGTGCCAGCAGTTTTCCAGGACAGGGAGAGCAGTACTTC. This sequence joins TRBV12-3 or TRBV12-4 and TRBJ2-7, with 8 bases lining up with TRBD1. The CDR3 runs 13 residues. V was pared by 3 bases and J by 7 bases, with 5 bases of the junction left unmatched.

J is TRBJ1-1 and V is TRBV5-1; 8 bases agree with TRBD1. From germline, CDR1 is SGHRS and CDR2 YFSETQ. The CDR3 is 17 amino acids. J lost 5 bases, V lost 0 bases, and 12 bases had no gene match. The CDR3 sequence is CASSLAQGATTRTEAFF. Here the CDR3 DNA reads TGCGCCAGCAGCTTGGCTCAGGGGGCGACCACGCGTACTGAAGCTTTCTTT.

The chain carries TRBV7-3 and TRBJ2-7, with TRBD1 matching over 8 bases. CDR1 is SGHTA and CDR2 is FQGTGA in the germline V gene. With V trimmed by 5 bases and J by 0 bases, 3 bases remained unmatched. This CDR3 contains 14 residues. The CDR3 sequence is CASSNRGSSYEQYF. CDR3 nucleotides: TGTGCCAGCAGCAACAGGGGGAGCTCCTACGAGCAGTACTTC.

The V gene is TRBV4-1, the J gene TRBJ1-5; possible D gene TRBD1, 5 bases. The CDR3 runs 16 residues. Germline values: CDR1 MGHRA, CDR2 YSYEKL. V lost 3 bases to trimming and J lost 7 bases, with 19 bases between them. CDR3 residues: CASSQMTGGPQQPQHF. The CDR3 nucleotides are TGCGCCAGCAGCCAGATGACCGGGGGTCCCCAACAGCCCCAGCATTTT.

This chain connects TRBV7-8 to TRBJ1-1, with TRBD1 identical over 10 bases. V gave up 4 bases and J gave up 8 bases; unmatched junction bases: 10. This CDR3 contains 15 residues. CDR1 is SGHVS, CDR2 FQNEAQ, per germline. The CDR3 loop is CASSSRQGALREAFF. Written as DNA, the CDR3 is TGTGCCAGCAGCTCAAGACAGGGGGCTCTTCGAGAAGCTTTCTTT.

This rearrangement joins TRBV4-3 to TRBJ2-1; TRBD2 is a possible D gene (5 bases). The CDR3 sequence is 15 residues long. Between the trimmed V and J ends, which lost 4 bases and 4 bases, there was a span of 14 bases. The germline CDR1 and CDR2 sequences are LGHNA and YSLEER. The CDR3 DNA follows: TGCGCCAGCAGCCCCGCTGGGAGCAGGTACAATGAGCAGTTCTTC. Amino acids: CASSPAGSRYNEQFF.

The chain recombines TRBV28 with TRBJ2-7; TRBD1 aligns across 7 bases. Germline V gene lookup returns CDR1 MDHEN and CDR2 SYDVKM. The V and J ends lost 4 bases and 0 bases, in that order; junction bases with no gene match: 30. CDR3 length: 23 amino acids. CDR3 residues: CASSSLRASFSLNRGSGSYEQYF. CDR3 bases: TGTGCCAGCAGTTCCTTGCGCGCTTCTTTTTCCCTCAACAGGGGTTCGGGCTCCTACGAGCAGTACTTC.

A single count supports this clone. This chain connects TRBV7-2 to TRBJ1-1; tentative D call: TRBD1 (6 bases). V shed 5 bases and J shed 1 base, with 14 bases lying between them. There are 15 residues in the CDR3. Germline V gene lookup returns CDR1 SGHTA and CDR2 FQGNSA. The CDR3 DNA is TGTGCCAGCAGCCCTCCCACAGGGACGAACACTGAAGCTTTCTTT. Encoded protein: CASSPPTGTNTEAFF.

V gene TRBV2 combines with J gene TRBJ1-3; D is possibly TRBD1 (6 bases). The ends were cut back, 4 bases at V and 0 bases at J, with 13 bases in the middle. This CDR3 is built from 16 residues. The germline gives CDR1 SNHLY, CDR2 FYNNEI. Here the CDR3 reads CASSVSRGGSGNTIYF. CDR3 DNA sequence: TGTGCCAGCAGTGTCTCTAGGGGGGGCTCTGGAAACACCATATATTTT.

In this sample, this clone turned up once. The chain is built from TRBV15 and TRBJ2-5; 8 positions match TRBD2. Germline CDR1 reads LNHNV; CDR2 reads YYDKDF (reference sequence). The J segment lost 5 bases and the V segment lost 2 bases, leaving 4 bases of the junction unmatched. This CDR3 has 14 amino acids. CDR3 DNA sequence: TGTGCCACCAGCAGACACCCGGGGGGGGAGACCCAGTACTTC. Amino acid sequence: CATSRHPGGETQYF.

V usage is TRBV2 and J usage is TRBJ1-5, with a possible D match to TRBD1 (6 bases). V was clipped by 6 bases and J by 7 bases, with 19 bases between them. The CDR3 has 15 residues. Germline assignment: CDR1 SNHLY and CDR2 FYNNEI. The CDR3 DNA sequence: TGTGCCAGCAGCCCCACCCGACAGGTTACCCAGCCCCAGCATTTT. The encoded protein is CASSPTRQVTQPQHF.